This TCR beta chain was captured by sequencing in a study of molecular identifiers for immune sequencing clone quantification. Looked up from germline, CDR1 is MNHEY and CDR2 is SVGAGI. CDR3 length: 15 amino acids. Trimming at V came to 1 base and at J to 3 bases, leaving 5 bases not matched to a gene. This clonotype was recorded at least ten times. TCRdb redid the calling of the PCR reads with MiXCR, one entry per CDR3 protein. The data show some 320,000 distinct CDR3 sequences, with 24% seen just once and 0.7% to 0.95% held by the top ten. The chain employs TRBV6-5 and TRBJ1-1; 7 bases are shared with TRBD1. The clonotype was recovered from a human donor in good health. Some libraries in this study had Jurkat cell RNA spiked in. Material: naive CD8+ T cells from blood, with Jurkat cell RNA spiked in. Subset described: FACS-sorted CD8+CD4-CCR7+CD45RA+ naive T cells. The CDR3, as DNA: TGTGCCAGCAGTTACTTGACAGGGCCGGACACTGAAGCTTTCTTT. Residues: CASSYLTGPDTEAFF.